Listed here are 32 T cell receptor beta chains from one sample, sequenced in a study of T-cell memory formation after mild COVID-19. TCRdb redid the calling of the 5' RACE reads with MiXCR, one entry per CDR3 protein. This sample has about 410,000 distinct CDR3 sequences, with roughly 18% found just once. Sample: PBMCs or a T cell subset sorted from them (not recorded which). These receptors all come from a man between 18 and 35 years old who had mild COVID-19 (a few samples of this study predate the infection). Cell type and time point are not known.

In this sample, this clonotype turned up a few times. The chain is built from TRBV7-9 and TRBJ2-3; TRBD2 aligns across 9 bases. Germline V gene lookup returns CDR1 SEHNR and CDR2 FQNEAQ (reference sequence). Unmatched junction bases numbered 6, after V lost 5 bases and J lost 0 bases. This CDR3 has 16 residues. The CDR3 DNA sequence: TGTGCCAGCAGCCTCCTAGCGGGAACTAGCACAGATACGCAGTATTTT. Encoded protein: CASSLLAGTSTDTQYF.

The CDR3 bases are TGTGCCAGCTCACCCCCCGACTACTACGAGCAGTACTTC. Translation gives CASSPPDYYEQYF. The J gene is TRBJ2-7, the V gene TRBV18, with a tentative D call TRBD2 (5 bases). In germline, CDR1 is KGHSH, CDR2 LQKENI. This CDR3 contains 13 residues. The V end was cut by 3 bases, the J end by 3 bases, with 9 bases between.

This clonotype was counted only a few times. The chain uses TRBV5-1 and TRBJ2-3; possibly TRBD1 for D (6 bases). The ends were cut back, 0 bases at V and 5 bases at J, with 13 bases in the middle. This CDR3 comprises 15 residues. The germline gives CDR1 SGHRS, CDR2 YFSETQ. As DNA, the CDR3 is TGCGCCAGCAGCTTGGGGGGGCAGGTTGAAGATACGCAGTATTTT. Protein sequence: CASSLGGQVEDTQYF.

This clonotype was observed a handful of times. The CDR3: CSARADRDSPLHF. The CDR3 nucleotides read TGCAGTGCTAGGGCGGACAGGGACTCACCCCTCCACTTT. This chain uses TRBV20-1 with TRBJ1-6; 8 bases agree with TRBD1. Germline V gives CDR1 DFQATT, CDR2 SNEGSKA (reference sequence). V was pared by 3 bases and J by 10 bases, with 5 bases of the junction left unmatched. This CDR3 is 13 amino acids long.

There are a few counts of this clonotype. This rearrangement joins TRBV28 to TRBJ2-2; D gene uncertain. Germline V gene lookup returns CDR1 MDHEN and CDR2 SYDVKM. Trimming removed 1 base from V and 6 bases from J, with 9 bases in between. This CDR3 is built from 14 residues. CDR3 protein: CASSLSADPGELFF. CDR3 sequence (DNA): TGTGCCAGCAGTTTATCGGCAGATCCCGGGGAGCTGTTTTTT.

This clonotype was found a few times. This rearrangement joins TRBV5-1 to TRBJ2-3; D is uncertain. The CDR3 is 14 amino acids. V gave up 0 bases and J gave up 4 bases, with 9 bases separating them. The germline V gene has CDR1 SGHRS and CDR2 YFSETQ. In DNA form, the CDR3 reads TGCGCCAGCAGCTTGGTAAAGGTAGCAGATACGCAGTATTTT. This codes for CASSLVKVADTQYF.

The genes are TRBV28 and TRBJ2-7; TRBD1 aligns across 7 bases. From germline, CDR1 is MDHEN and CDR2 SYDVKM. The CDR3 totals 13 residues. Germline trimming cut 7 bases from V and 3 bases from J; bases unmatched to any gene: 6. CDR3 in DNA: TGTGCCAGCAAGAACCGACAGGGCTACGAGCAGTACGTC. It specifies CASKNRQGYEQYV.

The chain recombines TRBV6-6 with TRBJ2-2; possibly TRBD2 for D (5 bases). The ends were cut back, 6 bases at V and 6 bases at J, with 11 bases in the middle. Germline V lookup: CDR1 MNHNY, CDR2 SVGAGI (reference sequence). The CDR3 runs 13 residues. CDR3 nucleotide sequence: TGTGCCAGCAGGAGGGCCCAATCCGGGGAGCTGTTTTTT. It specifies CASRRAQSGELFF.

J is TRBJ2-1 and V is TRBV4-1; 7 bases fit TRBD1. Trimming took 5 bases from V and 8 from J; bases not matched to a gene: 6. This CDR3 contains 13 residues. Germline assignment: CDR1 MGHRA and CDR2 YSYEKL. CDR3 nucleotide sequence: TGCGCCAGCAGCGAAATGGACAGGCATGAGCAGTTCTTC. Translating gives CASSEMDRHEQFF.

The V gene is TRBV15, the J gene TRBJ1-3; 9 nucleotides agree with TRBD1. CDR1 and CDR2 from the germline V gene are LNHNV and YYDKDF (reference sequence). The CDR3 totals 15 residues. With 3 bases clipped from V and 7 bases from J, the junction kept 7 bases outside the gene matches. CDR3 nucleotides: TGTGCCACCAGCAGGGAACAGGGGGCCCGGAACACCATATATTTT. It yields the protein CATSREQGARNTIYF.

Many counts were recorded for this clonotype. The CDR3 spells CASSPQGGGITDTQYF. In DNA form, the CDR3 reads TGTGCCAGCAGCCCCCAGGGCGGGGGAATCACAGATACGCAGTATTTT. The chain employs TRBV7-2 and TRBJ2-3; 7 bases fit TRBD2. V lost 5 bases, J lost 2 bases, and 10 bases stayed unmatched. Germline values: CDR1 SGHTA, CDR2 FQGNSA. The CDR3 has 16 amino acids.

This rearrangement joins TRBV2 to TRBJ1-2; D unresolved. This CDR3 has 12 residues. In germline, CDR1 is SNHLY, CDR2 FYNNEI. The V gene lost 8 bases and the J gene lost 8 bases, with 15 bases spanning the gap. CDR3 coding DNA: TGTGCCAGCTCGCAGAGTTCAAGGGGCTACACCTTC. Its translation: CASSQSSRGYTF.

The gene calls are TRBV7-2 and TRBJ2-1; 11 bases map to TRBD2. Trimming cost V 5 bases and J 7 bases; bases outside gene matches: 7. The CDR3 has 15 amino acids. Germline CDR1 and CDR2: SGHTA and FQGNSA. CDR3: CASSRLAGNYNEQFF. The CDR3 bases are TGTGCCAGCAGCCGACTAGCGGGGAACTATAATGAGCAGTTCTTC.

This clonotype was seen a handful of times. The chain has TRBV5-1 and TRBJ2-1, with 8 bases identical to TRBD2. This CDR3 region has 17 residues. The V and J ends lost 0 bases and 0 bases, in that order; junction bases with no gene match: 5. The V gene's germline CDR1 is SGHRS and CDR2 YFSETQ. The CDR3 DNA follows: TGCGCCAGCAGCTTGGGCCCAGCGGGGGTCTCCTACAATGAGCAGTTCTTC. This gives the protein CASSLGPAGVSYNEQFF.

The J gene is TRBJ1-5, the V gene TRBV28; D might be TRBD1 (5 bases). In germline, CDR1 is MDHEN, CDR2 SYDVKM. V gave up 2 bases and J gave up 5 bases, with 13 bases separating them. This CDR3 is built from 15 residues. CDR3 sequence (DNA): TGTGCCAGCAGTTTAGCGCGGAGGGGTTATCAGCCCCAGCATTTT. Its translation: CASSLARRGYQPQHF.

The table lists this clonotype with a few counts. The V gene is TRBV5-5, the J gene TRBJ2-7; no clear D gene. Germline V lookup: CDR1 SGHKS, CDR2 YYEKEE (reference sequence). The CDR3 covers 14 residues. Trimming stripped 1 base from V and 1 base from J, with 9 bases between. The DNA for the CDR3 is TGTGCCAGCAGCTTGTTGTCTGCATCCTACGAGCAGTACGTC. It encodes CASSLLSASYEQYV.

With respect to this clonotype: One junction end does not reproduce the germline sequence, and a read error may be involved. The rearrangement links TRBV7-7 to TRBJ2-5; maybe TRBD2 (6 bases). This CDR3 region has 15 residues. The germline V gene has CDR1 SSHAT and CDR2 FNYEAQ (reference sequence). CDR3 nucleotide sequence: TGTGCTAGCAGCTCCCGTTGGAGGGAAGGAGAGACCCAGTACTTC. Its translation is CASSSRWREGETQYF. The variable domain in full, with the rest retrieved from reference TRBV7-7 and TRBJ2-5, is GAGVSQSPRYKVTKRGQDVTLRCDPISSHATLYWYQQALGQGPEFLTYFNYEAQPDKSGLPSDRFSAERPEGSISTLTIQRTEQRDSAMYRCASSSRWREGETQYFGPGTRLLVL.

On this clonotype: This may stem from a read error, because a much larger clone lies one nucleotide away. Without the conserved terminal phenylalanine or tryptophan, this CDR3 likely stems from a read error. The chain is built from TRBV5-1 and TRBJ1-2; no clear D. Germline V gene lookup returns CDR1 SGHRS and CDR2 YFSETQ. V lost 1 base, J lost 3 bases, and 16 bases lay in between. The CDR3 has 16 amino acids. CDR3 loop: CASSLPRDPPDYGYTL. CDR3 coding DNA: TGCGCCAGCAGCTTGCCCCGAGACCCTCCAGACTATGGCTACACCCTC.

CDR3 sequence reads: CASSLVIAVKTQYF. The CDR3 region has the DNA TGCGCCAGCAGCTTGGTCATAGCGGTGAAGACCCAGTACTTC. The rearrangement links TRBV5-1 to TRBJ2-5; D perhaps matches TRBD2 (6 bases). CDR3 size: 14 residues. The V end lost 0 bases, the J end lost 6 bases, and 12 bases lay between the germline ends. CDR1 is SGHRS and CDR2 is YFSETQ in the germline V gene.

The V gene is TRBV3-1, the J gene TRBJ1-2, with 9 bases lining up with TRBD1. This CDR3 has 15 residues. Per the germline V gene, CDR1 is LGHDT and CDR2 is YNNKEL (reference sequence). V lost 4 bases, J lost 4 bases, and 7 bases stayed unmatched. CDR3 amino acids: CASSPGTGIIYGYTF. CDR3 nucleotide sequence: TGTGCCAGCAGCCCCGGGACAGGGATCATCTATGGCTACACCTTC.

In this sample, this clonotype turned up a few times. The gene calls are TRBV2 and TRBJ2-5; 9 nucleotides align to TRBD2. CDR1 and CDR2 (germline): SNHLY, FYNNEI. V was clipped by 3 bases and J by 4 bases; unmatched bases: 6. The CDR3 length is 15 residues. CDR3 region: CASSDPGGGGETQYF. The DNA for the CDR3 is TGTGCCAGCAGTGACCCTGGCGGGGGGGGAGAGACCCAGTACTTC.

The chain recombines TRBV27 with TRBJ1-2, with 7 nucleotides matching TRBD1. After removal of 9 bases from V and 5 bases from J, the junction contained 18 bases not matched to a gene. Germline assignment: CDR1 MNHEY and CDR2 SMNVEV (reference sequence). This CDR3 comprises 16 residues. The CDR3 DNA sequence: TGTGCCAGAAGTCTGGGTACGACAGGGTCGGAGTATGGCTACACCTTC. Residues: CARSLGTTGSEYGYTF.

The chain joins TRBV5-1 to TRBJ1-2, with D perhaps TRBD1 (6 bases). Trimming cost V 3 bases and J 4 bases, with 16 bases left between them. Germline-derived CDR1 and CDR2 are SGHRS and YFSETQ. This CDR3 has 15 residues. This chain's CDR3 is CASSSGPGASYGYTF. The CDR3 DNA is TGCGCCAGCAGCTCCGGGCCAGGGGCCAGCTATGGCTACACCTTC.

In this sample, this clonotype turned up a few times. This sequence joins TRBV6-5 and TRBJ2-1; no firm D call. V shed 4 bases and J shed 2 bases, with 21 bases lying between them. The CDR3 has 18 residues. CDR1 and CDR2 from the germline V gene are MNHEY and SVGAGI. The CDR3 region is CASSFSSTALHTYNEQFF. In nucleotides, the CDR3 is TGTGCCAGCAGTTTCTCCAGTACGGCGCTTCACACCTACAATGAGCAGTTCTTC.

The chain joins TRBV9 to TRBJ1-5, with D unclear. Looked up from germline, CDR1 is SGDLS and CDR2 is YYNGEE. V gave up 0 bases and J gave up 3 bases, with 7 bases separating them. This CDR3 spans 14 amino acids. The CDR3 nucleotides are TGTGCCAGCAGCGTAGGGGCGCTCAATCAGCCCCAGCATTTT. Protein product: CASSVGALNQPQHF.

This clonotype appeared a few times. V usage is TRBV7-6 and J usage is TRBJ2-7; 7 positions agree with TRBD1. With 5 bases clipped from V and 7 bases from J, the junction kept 11 bases outside the gene matches. This CDR3 is 14 amino acids long. Germline CDR1 SGHVS, CDR2 FNYEAQ. In DNA form, the CDR3 reads TGTGCCAGCAGCCCCAGAGAGGGGGCGCGGGAGCAGTACTTC. It specifies CASSPREGAREQYF.

J is TRBJ2-7 and V is TRBV11-2; D is ambiguous. V gave up 2 bases and J gave up 3 bases, with 17 bases separating them. The CDR3 has 16 amino acids. Germline V lookup: CDR1 SGHAT, CDR2 FQNNGV. The CDR3 DNA follows: TGTGCCAGCAGCTTACTTGCTAGGCCAAGGAGCTACGAGCAGTACTTC. Amino acids: CASSLLARPRSYEQYF.

The chain is built from TRBV12-3 or TRBV12-4 and TRBJ1-3, with TRBD1 identical over 7 bases. The CDR3 totals 14 residues. With 5 bases clipped from V and 7 bases from J, the junction kept 8 bases outside the gene matches. The CDR3 is CASSIQGTGNTIYF. The CDR3, as DNA: TGTGCCAGCAGTATACAGGGGACCGGCAACACCATATATTTT.

The table lists this clonotype with a few counts. The V gene is TRBV11-2, the J gene TRBJ1-1, with 7 positions matching TRBD1. Germline V gene lookup returns CDR1 SGHAT and CDR2 FQNNGV. This CDR3 comprises 14 residues. The V segment lost 8 bases and the J segment 6 bases; nucleotides outside the gene matches: 12. For the CDR3, the DNA is TGTGCCAGCTCGTTGGTACAGGGGAGCTCTGAAGCTTTCTTT. Its translation is CASSLVQGSSEAFF.

This clonotype was detected a few times. The chain carries TRBV5-1 and TRBJ2-2; 12 positions match TRBD2. Per the germline V gene, CDR1 is SGHRS and CDR2 is YFSETQ. The V and J ends lost 4 bases and 5 bases, in that order; junction bases with no gene match: 3. The CDR3 sequence is 15 residues long. CDR3: CASSMTSGGTGELFF. The CDR3 DNA sequence: TGCGCCAGCAGCATGACTAGCGGGGGAACCGGGGAGCTGTTTTTT.

In this sample, this clonotype turned up a few times. The CDR3 loop reads CASSPALAGAEQFF. The DNA of the CDR3 is TGTGCCAGCAGCCCCGCCCTAGCGGGGGCTGAGCAGTTCTTC. The chain combines TRBV7-3 with TRBJ2-1; 10 bases are a match to TRBD2. From germline, CDR1 is SGHTA and CDR2 FQGTGA. The trim removed 5 bases at V and 9 bases at J, leaving 7 bases unmatched. The CDR3 runs 14 residues.

The chain recombines TRBV7-2 with TRBJ1-1; 8 nucleotides match TRBD1. J lost 5 bases, V lost 4 bases, and 9 bases had no gene match. The CDR3 extends over 15 amino acids. Germline CDR1 SGHTA, CDR2 FQGNSA. In nucleotides, the CDR3 is TGTGCCAGCAGCTCCCGGACAGGGTGGTGGACTGAAGCTTTCTTT. Residues: CASSSRTGWWTEAFF. Together with reference TRBV7-2 and TRBJ1-1, the CDR3 gives the full variable domain: GAGVSQSPSNKVTEKGKDVELRCDPISGHTALYWYRQSLGQGLEFLIYFQGNSAPDKSGLPSDRFSAERTGGSVSTLTIQRTQQEDSAVYLCASSSRTGWWTEAFFGQGTRLTVV.